These 28 T cell receptor beta chains came from one sample sequenced in a study of blood T cell repertoires in COVID-19 (dated by TCRdb to about 2020). Receptors were amplified or captured by the immunoSEQ multiplex PCR assay. The source is immuneACCESS, and TCRdb retained only in-frame sequences with V and J called. Part of the clones is not carried over; for the studies checked, unresolved V genes explain less than half of this, and the remainder is unexplained. The sample table records a few hundred thousand clones; roughly 84% of these occur just once. The ten most abundant clones make up more than 0.8% of the sample. Sample: PBMCs or T cells enriched from blood (not recorded which). All receptors come from a woman in her twenties or thirties who had recovered from COVID-19.

The rearrangement uses TRBV5-1 and TRBJ1-1; 7 bases agree with TRBD1. The CDR3 is 16 residues long. Looked up from germline, CDR1 is SGHRS and CDR2 is YFSETQ. V shed 4 bases and J 4 bases; nucleotides not matched to a gene: 13. The CDR3, as DNA: TGCGCCAGCAGCCCCGGACAGGACGCTTTTCTCACTGAAGCTTTCTTT. The encoded protein is CASSPGQDAFLTEAFF.

J is TRBJ1-1 and V is TRBV7-9, with D perhaps matching TRBD1 (5 bases). The CDR3 is made up of 14 amino acids. Germline V gives CDR1 SEHNR, CDR2 FQNEAQ (reference sequence). The V and J ends lost 5 bases and 1 base respectively, with 11 bases between them. The chain's CDR3 is CASSAWGGNTEAFF. Here the CDR3 DNA reads TGTGCCAGCAGCGCATGGGGCGGGAACACTGAAGCTTTCTTT.

In DNA form, the CDR3 reads TGTGCCAGCAGCGTGGGCTTAGCGGGCGTTAGCACAGATACGCAGTATTTT. Translated: CASSVGLAGVSTDTQYF. The gene calls are TRBV9 and TRBJ2-3; 7 bases line up with TRBD2. Germline V lookup: CDR1 SGDLS, CDR2 YYNGEE. The CDR3 extends over 17 amino acids. Unmatched junction bases numbered 9, after V lost 2 bases and J lost 0 bases. Full variable domain (missing parts from reference TRBV9 and TRBJ2-3): DSGVTQTPKHLITATGQRVTLRCSPRSGDLSVYWYQQSLDQGLQFLIQYYNGEERAKGNILERFSAQQFPDLHSELNLSSLELGDSALYFCASSVGLAGVSTDTQYFGPGTRLTVL.

Points on this clone: This same CDR3 is encoded by further DNA sequences in the sample. The genes are TRBV5-1 and TRBJ2-3, with no clear D. Germline assignment: CDR1 SGHRS and CDR2 YFSETQ. The CDR3 loop spans 14 amino acids. With 0 bases removed from V and 2 bases from J, the gap between germline ends came to 7 bases. CDR3 loop: CASSLGQVTDTQYF. The CDR3 DNA follows: TGCGCCAGCAGCTTGGGGCAGGTCACAGATACGCAGTATTTT.

The rearrangement links TRBV5-5 to TRBJ1-3, with TRBD1 matching 7 bases. The CDR3 contains 15 residues. CDR1 is SGHKS and CDR2 is YYEKEE in the germline V gene (reference sequence). Trimming removed 1 base from V and 4 bases from J; junction bases left unmatched: 5. The CDR3 region is CASSLQGGRGNTIYF. The CDR3, as DNA: TGTGCCAGCAGCTTGCAGGGGGGTAGGGGAAACACCATATATTTT.

The CDR3 loop reads CAISESDRGNEKLFF. The CDR3 DNA reads TGTGCCATCAGTGAGTCGGACAGGGGTAATGAAAAACTGTTTTTT. This chain connects TRBV10-3 to TRBJ1-4; TRBD1 aligns across 9 bases. Trimming cost V 0 bases and J 4 bases; bases outside gene matches: 0. Germline values: CDR1 ENHRY, CDR2 SYGVKD. The CDR3 runs 15 residues.

The genes are TRBV4-1 and TRBJ1-6; TRBD1 aligns across 8 bases. The CDR3 covers 13 residues. V lost 4 bases, J lost 10 bases, and 3 bases stayed unmatched. CDR1 and CDR2 from the germline V gene are MGHRA and YSYEKL. CDR3 bases: TGCGCCAGCAGCCTTGGACAGGGATCACCCCTCCACTTT. Translation gives CASSLGQGSPLHF.

This chain uses TRBV3-1 (or the pseudogene TRBV3-2) with TRBJ2-7; 8 positions match TRBD2. Trimming at V came to 1 base and at J to 6 bases, leaving 2 bases not matched to a gene. The length of the CDR3 is 13 residues. Germline V gene data show CDR1 as LGHDT and CDR2 as YNNKEL (reference sequence). This CDR3 is CASSQALAGEQYF. DNA for the CDR3: TGTGCCAGCAGCCAAGCCCTAGCGGGCGAGCAGTACTTC.

The chain combines TRBV29-1 with TRBJ1-2; TRBD1 matches at 8 bases. The CDR3 contains 11 residues. J was trimmed by 6 bases and V by 4 bases; bases with no gene match: 1. Germline CDR1 and CDR2: SQVTM and ANQGSEA. This CDR3 reads CSVGTGNGYTF. The CDR3, as DNA: TGCAGCGTTGGGACAGGGAATGGCTACACCTTC.

The V and J genes are TRBV5-6 and TRBJ2-1; TRBD2 agrees at 15 bases. The CDR3 spans 16 residues. J gave up 3 bases and V 6 bases, and 4 bases lay outside the gene matches. Germline V lookup: CDR1 SGHDT, CDR2 YYEEEE. CDR3 loop: CASTGTSGGYYNEQFF. CDR3 coding DNA: TGTGCCAGCACCGGGACTAGCGGGGGGTACTACAATGAGCAGTTCTTC.

The chain recombines TRBV20-1 with TRBJ2-7; perhaps TRBD2 as D (7 bases). With 3 bases removed from V and 3 bases from J, the gap between germline ends came to 12 bases. CDR3 length: 13 residues. The V gene's germline CDR1 is DFQATT and CDR2 SNEGSKA (reference sequence). The CDR3: CSASRGALYEQYF. The DNA of the CDR3 is TGCAGTGCTAGTCGGGGGGCCCTCTACGAGCAGTACTTC.

The chain recombines TRBV5-1 with TRBJ1-1; 7 nucleotides match TRBD1. Trimming took 4 bases from V and 1 from J; bases not matched to a gene: 7. The CDR3 has 15 amino acids. Germline V gene lookup returns CDR1 SGHRS and CDR2 YFSETQ. The CDR3 DNA sequence: TGCGCCAGCAGCCGGGACAGCCTCCAGAACACTGAAGCTTTCTTT. This translates into CASSRDSLQNTEAFF.

In DNA, the CDR3 is TGTGCCAGCACCCTAAACCCCACCCCATCAACTAATGAAAAACTGTTTTTT. As protein: CASTLNPTPSTNEKLFF. The chain joins TRBV11-2 to TRBJ1-4, with D unclear. Germline V gene lookup returns CDR1 SGHAT and CDR2 FQNNGV. This CDR3 comprises 17 residues. The V end was cut by 7 bases, the J end by 0 bases, with 18 bases between.

The chain carries TRBV27 and TRBJ1-6; D is uncertain. The V gene's germline CDR1 is MNHEY and CDR2 SMNVEV (reference sequence). This CDR3 is built from 17 residues. Trimming left V 3 bases short and J 0 bases short, with 12 bases between. CDR3 DNA sequence: TGTGCCAGCAGTTTCAATATCGAGCACTCCTATAATTCACCCCTCCACTTT. Translation: CASSFNIEHSYNSPLHF.

The chain has TRBV6-6 and TRBJ2-7; 7 bases match TRBD2. J was trimmed by 3 bases and V by 7 bases; bases with no gene match: 3. Germline CDR1 reads MNHNY; CDR2 reads SVGAGI (reference sequence). The CDR3 spans 12 residues. The CDR3, as DNA: TGTGCCAGCATTCCGGGGGGCTACGAGCAGTACTTC. Its protein product is CASIPGGYEQYF.

The chain uses TRBV6-4 and TRBJ1-2, with 10 bases that match TRBD1. The CDR3 loop spans 16 amino acids. V lost 6 bases and J lost 5; bases outside the gene matches: 12. Germline loops: CDR1 MRHNA, CDR2 SNTAGT. As DNA, the CDR3 is TGTGCCAGCAGCAGACAGGGGGCCGAGGCACCTTATGGCTACACCTTC. Amino acids: CASSRQGAEAPYGYTF.

V usage is TRBV4-1 and J usage is TRBJ2-7; 7 bases align to TRBD1. J was trimmed by 2 bases and V by 1 base; bases with no gene match: 8. Germline CDR1 reads MGHRA; CDR2 reads YSYEKL. CDR3 length: 16 amino acids. CDR3 in amino acids: CASSQAADRPTYEQYF. The CDR3 region has the DNA TGCGCCAGCAGCCAAGCAGCGGACAGGCCGACCTACGAGCAGTACTTC.

This sequence joins TRBV29-1 and TRBJ2-7, with 7 bases fitting TRBD1. CDR1 and CDR2 (germline): SQVTM, ANQGSEA. This CDR3 spans 13 amino acids. Trimming took 4 bases from V and 6 from J; bases not matched to a gene: 9. The CDR3 sequence: CSVGDINRGEQYF. Here the CDR3 DNA reads TGCAGCGTTGGGGACATAAACAGGGGCGAGCAGTACTTC.

The chain is built from TRBV24-1 and TRBJ2-5; 8 bases fit TRBD1. The CDR3 is 14 amino acids. Germline V gives CDR1 KGHDR, CDR2 SFDVKD. The junction had 5 bases not matched to a gene; V was cut back by 3 bases and J by 6 bases. This CDR3 reads CATSDDRGGKTQYF. The CDR3 DNA reads as TGTGCCACCAGTGATGACAGGGGCGGGAAGACCCAGTACTTC.

The chain recombines TRBV12-3 or TRBV12-4 with TRBJ2-5, with 11 bases that match TRBD2. V was clipped by 5 bases and J by 5 bases; unmatched bases: 1. The CDR3 consists of 13 residues. The CDR3 bases are TGTGCCAGCAGTCGACTAGCGGGGGAGACCCAGTACTTC. Amino acid sequence: CASSRLAGETQYF.

V is TRBV24-1 and J is TRBJ2-2; TRBD1 aligns across 8 bases. The germline V gene has CDR1 KGHDR and CDR2 SFDVKD. CDR3 length: 17 residues. V gave up 2 bases and J gave up 4 bases; unmatched junction bases: 8. The CDR3 DNA reads as TGTGCCACCAGTGATTCCGAACGGACAGGGCTCACCGGGGAGCTGTTTTTT. Translation gives CATSDSERTGLTGELFF.

This clone was seen only once. The chain links TRBV30 to TRBJ1-2; no definite D call. Germline CDR1 and CDR2: GTSNPN and SVGIG (reference sequence). V was cut by 0 bases and J by 3 bases, with 8 bases left in between. This CDR3 has 13 residues. The CDR3 here is CAWSVEADYGYTF. The CDR3, as DNA: TGTGCCTGGAGTGTAGAGGCAGACTATGGCTACACCTTC.

The chain combines TRBV2 with TRBJ1-3; the D is unclear. The CDR3 covers 16 residues. Germline V gives CDR1 SNHLY, CDR2 FYNNEI. Trimming removed 0 bases at V and 3 bases at J, with 12 bases between. The CDR3 region has the DNA TGTGCCAGCAGTGAAGCGTCGGGAGAAATTGGAAACACCATATATTTT. Its translation is CASSEASGEIGNTIYF.

J is TRBJ1-2 and V is TRBV27; 10 positions agree with TRBD1. V gave up 2 bases and J gave up 3 bases; unmatched junction bases: 12. Germline assignment: CDR1 MNHEY and CDR2 SMNVEV (reference sequence). The CDR3 length is 18 residues. The CDR3 coding sequence is TGTGCCAGCAGTTTAAGGGCTGACAGGGGGCATTTAGACTATGGCTACACCTTC. Amino acids: CASSLRADRGHLDYGYTF.

V usage is TRBV13 and J usage is TRBJ2-1; D possibly corresponds to TRBD1 (5 bases). Germline lookup yields CDR1 PRHDT and CDR2 FYEKMQ (reference sequence). CDR3 size: 15 residues. V was clipped by 5 bases and J by 0 bases, with 11 bases between them. The CDR3 DNA reads as TGTGCCAGCAGCGTCTACAGGAGCTCCTACAATGAGCAGTTCTTC. Its protein is CASSVYRSSYNEQFF.

This clone was counted a single time. V gene TRBV7-7 combines with J gene TRBJ2-3, with D perhaps matching TRBD2 (6 bases). V lost 2 bases to trimming and J lost 2 bases, with 11 bases between them. Germline CDR1 and CDR2: SSHAT and FNYEAQ (reference sequence). There are 15 residues in the CDR3. The CDR3 loop is CASSLLSGVTDTQYF. The CDR3 region has the DNA TGTGCCAGCAGCTTATTGTCGGGGGTCACAGATACGCAGTATTTT. Complete variable domain (other parts from reference TRBV7-7 and TRBJ2-3): GAGVSQSPRYKVTKRGQDVTLRCDPISSHATLYWYQQALGQGPEFLTYFNYEAQPDKSGLPSDRFSAERPEGSISTLTIQRTEQRDSAMYRCASSLLSGVTDTQYFGPGTRLTVL.

This chain links TRBV24-1 with TRBJ2-5; perhaps TRBD2 as D (6 bases). The CDR3 has 14 residues. Germline V gives CDR1 KGHDR, CDR2 SFDVKD. V lost 4 bases and J lost 4, with 12 bases in between. Written as DNA, the CDR3 is TGTGCCACCAGTGAACCCCGGGGAGGAGAGACCCAGTACTTC. It specifies CATSEPRGGETQYF.

The rearrangement links TRBV5-1 to TRBJ2-2, with TRBD1 matching 8 bases. The CDR3 has 14 residues. J lost 7 bases, V lost 4 bases, and 6 bases had no gene match. The germline CDR1 and CDR2 sequences are SGHRS and YFSETQ. The CDR3 nucleotides are TGCGCCAGCAGCCCAGGACAGGGCAGCGGGGAGCTGTTTTTT. It is translated as CASSPGQGSGELFF. Using reference TRBV5-1 and TRBJ2-2 for the parts outside the CDR3, the full variable domain is KAGVTQTPRYLIKTRGQQVTLSCSPISGHRSVSWYQQTPGQGLQFLFEYFSETQRNKGNFPGRFSGRQFSNSRSEMNVSTLELGDSALYLCASSPGQGSGELFFGEGSRLTVL.